This T cell receptor (beta chain) was retrieved from a study of tumor and adjacent non-tumor tissue in lung cancer. Study information: Patients were aged roughly 31 to 76, ten or so men and a handful of women, stage I to III. Each sample yielded approximately 4 million productive TCRbeta reads on average.

Germline V gene sequence: CDR1 MGHRA, CDR2 YSYEKL. The CDR3 has 16 amino acids. The library came from three nested PCR rounds adapted from ARM-PCR protocols. TCRdb fed the multiplex PCR reads into MiXCR, producing one record per CDR3 protein. Altogether more than 95,000 distinct CDR3 sequences are present, around three fifths being singletons, with the ten largest covering roughly 13%. Note on this clonotype: One junction end does not reproduce the germline sequence, and a read error may be involved.

RNA was extracted from bulk tissue without any cell sorting. The chain has TRBV4-1 and TRBJ2-7, with D perhaps TRBD1 (6 bases). Sequencing was done on a sample of lung tumor tissue. This sequence originates from a man aged 30-40 years with non-small cell lung cancer. The CDR3 DNA reads TGCGCCAGTAGCCAAGAAGAACAGGGAAACACCTACGAGCAGTACTTC. It translates to CASSQEEQGNTYEQYF.